This T cell receptor beta chain was captured in a study of CD8 T cells in Susac syndrome. The sample holds one count of this clonotype. Germline V gene data show CDR1 as SGHKS and CDR2 as YYEKEE (reference sequence). CDR3 length: 15 residues. After removal of 4 bases from V and 5 bases from J, the junction contained 7 bases not matched to a gene. The TEMRA cells underwent FACS enrichment, while the CD8+ and CD4+ T cells underwent negative isolation. Random hexamers served to reverse transcribe roughly 0.45 to 1 ug RNA. TCRdb re-analysed the immunoSEQ multiplex PCR reads in MiXCR, keeping a single row per CDR3 protein. The table records roughly 80,000 distinct CDR3 sequences, under 95% of them present only once.

The sequence was collected from a human donor with Susac syndrome. The sequencing sample was made of CD4+ T cells from PBMCs. The chain combines TRBV5-5 with TRBJ2-2, with 8 bases matching TRBD2. Here the CDR3 DNA reads TGTGCCAGCAGCCTGGGGGGACTAGTGACCGGGGAGCTGTTTTTT. Encoded protein: CASSLGGLVTGELFF. The full variable domain, rest sourced from reference TRBV5-5 and TRBJ2-2, is DAGVTQSPTHLIKTRGQQVTLRCSPISGHKSVSWYQQVLGQGPQFIFQYYEKEERGRGNFPDRFSARQFPNYSSELNVNALLLGDSALYLCASSLGGLVTGELFFGEGSRLTVL.